The clone carrying this TCR beta chain was counted between two and nine times. This sample was taken from a study of beta chain features in type 1 diabetes. Expressed TCRB transcripts were sequenced, since all the RNA that had been isolated was reverse transcribed. Measured with immunoSEQ multiplex PCR; TCRdb has only the in-frame clones, and not every one. Among some 22,000 clones listed, roughly two thirds were seen once. With 2 bases removed from V and 5 bases from J, the gap between germline ends came to 3 bases. CDR3 length: 11 amino acids. The germline gives CDR1 SGHAT, CDR2 FQNNGV. This TCR came from a woman between 40 and 55 years old in good health. The sample comprised Tregs from blood. The chain links TRBV11-2 to TRBJ2-5; no clear D. The CDR3 region has the DNA TGTGCCAGCAGCTTACTGGAGACCCAGTACTTC. This encodes CASSLLETQYF.